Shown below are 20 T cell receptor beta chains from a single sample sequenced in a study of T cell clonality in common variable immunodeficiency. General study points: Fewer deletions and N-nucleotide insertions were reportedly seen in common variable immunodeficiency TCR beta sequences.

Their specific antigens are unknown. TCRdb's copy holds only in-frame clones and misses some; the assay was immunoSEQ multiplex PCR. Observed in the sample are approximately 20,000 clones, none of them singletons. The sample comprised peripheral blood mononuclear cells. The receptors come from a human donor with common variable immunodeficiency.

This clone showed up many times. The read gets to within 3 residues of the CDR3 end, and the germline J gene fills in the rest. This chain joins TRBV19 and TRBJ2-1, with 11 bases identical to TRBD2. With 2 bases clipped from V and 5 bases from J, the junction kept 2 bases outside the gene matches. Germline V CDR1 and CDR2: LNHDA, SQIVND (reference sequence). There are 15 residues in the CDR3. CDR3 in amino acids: CASSILAGGHNEQFF. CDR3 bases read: TGTGCCAGTAGTATACTAGCGGGAGGCCACAATGAG.

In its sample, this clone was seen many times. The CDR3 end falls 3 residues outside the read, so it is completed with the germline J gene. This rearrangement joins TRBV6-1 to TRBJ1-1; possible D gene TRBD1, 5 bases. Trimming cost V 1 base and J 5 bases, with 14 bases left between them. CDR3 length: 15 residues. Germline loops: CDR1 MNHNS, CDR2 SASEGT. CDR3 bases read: TGTGCCAGCAGTGAAGTTCTTGGTGGGGGGACTGAA. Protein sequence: CASSEVLGGGTE. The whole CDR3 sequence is CASSEVLGGGTEAFF.

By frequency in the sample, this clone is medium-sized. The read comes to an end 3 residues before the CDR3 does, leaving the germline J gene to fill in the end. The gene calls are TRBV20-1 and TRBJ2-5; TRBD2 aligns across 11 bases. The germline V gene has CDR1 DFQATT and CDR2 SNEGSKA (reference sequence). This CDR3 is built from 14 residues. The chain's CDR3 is CRARLAGREETQYF. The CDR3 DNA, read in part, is TGCAGGGCTCGACTAGCGGGACGGGAGGAGACC.

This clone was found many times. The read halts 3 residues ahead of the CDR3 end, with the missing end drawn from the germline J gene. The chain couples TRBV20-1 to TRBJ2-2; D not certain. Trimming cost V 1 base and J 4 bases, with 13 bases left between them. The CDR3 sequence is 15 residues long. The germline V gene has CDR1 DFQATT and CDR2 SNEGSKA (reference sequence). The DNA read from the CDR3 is TGCAGTGCTAGAGTAAGCCTAGTAGGCACCGGGGAG. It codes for CSARVSLVGTGE. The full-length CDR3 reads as CSARVSLVGTGELFF.

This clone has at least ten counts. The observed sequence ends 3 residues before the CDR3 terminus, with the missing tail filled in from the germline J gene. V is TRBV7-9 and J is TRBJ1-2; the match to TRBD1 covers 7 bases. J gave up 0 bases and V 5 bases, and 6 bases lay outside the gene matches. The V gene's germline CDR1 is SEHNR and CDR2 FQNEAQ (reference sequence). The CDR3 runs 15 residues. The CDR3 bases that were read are TGTGCCAGCAGCCCCGACAGGGAGGCTAACTATGGC. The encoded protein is CASSPDREANYG. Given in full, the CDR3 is CASSPDREANYGYTF.

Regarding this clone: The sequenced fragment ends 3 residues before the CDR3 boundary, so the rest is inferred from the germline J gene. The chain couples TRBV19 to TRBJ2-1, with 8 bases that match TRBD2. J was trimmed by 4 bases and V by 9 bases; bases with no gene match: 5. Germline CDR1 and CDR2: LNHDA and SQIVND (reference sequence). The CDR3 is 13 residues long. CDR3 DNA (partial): TGTGCCAGCGGGGGGGGAAATTACAATGAG. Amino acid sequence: CASGGGNYNE. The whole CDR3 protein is CASGGGNYNEQFF.

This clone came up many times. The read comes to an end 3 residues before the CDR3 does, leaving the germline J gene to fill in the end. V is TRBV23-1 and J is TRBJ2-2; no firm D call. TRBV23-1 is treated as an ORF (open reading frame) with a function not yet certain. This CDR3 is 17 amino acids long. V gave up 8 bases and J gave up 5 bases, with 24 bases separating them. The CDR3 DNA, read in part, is TGCGCCAGCGGCCGCCTGTGTAGGTTGTCGGGTACCGGGGAG. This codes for CASGRLCRLSGTGE. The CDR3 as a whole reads CASGRLCRLSGTGELFF.

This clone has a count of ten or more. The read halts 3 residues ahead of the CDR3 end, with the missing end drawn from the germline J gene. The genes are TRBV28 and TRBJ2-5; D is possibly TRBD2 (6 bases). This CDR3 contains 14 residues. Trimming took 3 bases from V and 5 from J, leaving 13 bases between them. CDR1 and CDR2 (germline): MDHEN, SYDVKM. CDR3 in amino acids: CASSLGGSRETQYF. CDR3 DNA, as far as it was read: TGTGCCAGCAGTTTGGGGGGTTCTAGGGAGACC.

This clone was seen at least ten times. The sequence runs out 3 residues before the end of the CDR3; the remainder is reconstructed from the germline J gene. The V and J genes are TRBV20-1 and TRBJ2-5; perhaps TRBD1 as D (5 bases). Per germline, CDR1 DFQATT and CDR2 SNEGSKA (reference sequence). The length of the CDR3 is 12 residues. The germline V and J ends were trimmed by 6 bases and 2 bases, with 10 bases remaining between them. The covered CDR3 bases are TGCAGTGCCCAGCGACAGCAAGAGACC. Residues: CSAQRQQET. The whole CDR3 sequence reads CSAQRQQETQYF.

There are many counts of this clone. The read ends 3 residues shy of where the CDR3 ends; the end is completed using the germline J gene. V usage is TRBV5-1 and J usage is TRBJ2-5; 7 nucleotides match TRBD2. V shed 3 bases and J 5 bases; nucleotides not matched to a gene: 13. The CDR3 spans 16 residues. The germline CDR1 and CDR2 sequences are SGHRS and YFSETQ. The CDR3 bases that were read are TGCGCCAGCAGCTCGGGGGAGGGAAAGCATTGGGAGACC. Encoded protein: CASSSGEGKHWET. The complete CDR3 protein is CASSSGEGKHWETQYF.

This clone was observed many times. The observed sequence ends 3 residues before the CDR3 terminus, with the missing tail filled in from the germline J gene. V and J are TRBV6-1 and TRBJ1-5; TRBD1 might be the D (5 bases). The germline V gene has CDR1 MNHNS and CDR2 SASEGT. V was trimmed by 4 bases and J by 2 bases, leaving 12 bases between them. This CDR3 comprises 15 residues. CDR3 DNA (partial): TGTGCCAGCAGTGGGGGCAGGTCAGGCAATCAGCCC. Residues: CASSGGRSGNQP. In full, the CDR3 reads CASSGGRSGNQPQHF.

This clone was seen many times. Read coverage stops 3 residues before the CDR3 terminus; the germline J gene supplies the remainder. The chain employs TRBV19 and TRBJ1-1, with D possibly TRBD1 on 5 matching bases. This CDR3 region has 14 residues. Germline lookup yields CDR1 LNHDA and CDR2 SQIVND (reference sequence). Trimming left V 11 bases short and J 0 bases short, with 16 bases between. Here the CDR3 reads CASTPGPVNTEAFF. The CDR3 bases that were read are TGTGCCTCCACCCCAGGGCCTGTGAACACTGAA.

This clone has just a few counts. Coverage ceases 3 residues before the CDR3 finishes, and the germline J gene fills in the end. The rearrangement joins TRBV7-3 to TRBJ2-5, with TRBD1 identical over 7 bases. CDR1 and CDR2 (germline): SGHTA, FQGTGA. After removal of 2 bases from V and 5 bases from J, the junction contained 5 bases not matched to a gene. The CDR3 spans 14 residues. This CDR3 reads CASSLEGGPETQYF. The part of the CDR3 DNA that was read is TGTGCCAGCAGCTTAGAAGGGGGCCCGGAGACC.

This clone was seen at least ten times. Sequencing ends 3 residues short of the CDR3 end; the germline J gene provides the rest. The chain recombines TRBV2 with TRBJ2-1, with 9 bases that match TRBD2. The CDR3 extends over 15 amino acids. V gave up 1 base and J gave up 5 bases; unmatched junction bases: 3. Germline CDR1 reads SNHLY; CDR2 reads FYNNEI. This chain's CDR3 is CASSEVASGNNEQFF. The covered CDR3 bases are TGTGCCAGCAGTGAAGTGGCTAGCGGGAACAATGAG.

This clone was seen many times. The CDR3 protein is CASSPTGTGGYEQYF. The covered CDR3 bases are TGTGCCAGCTCACCGACCGGGACAGGGGGCTACGAG. This sequence joins TRBV18 and TRBJ2-7; TRBD1 matches 11 bases. The CDR3 end falls 3 residues outside the read, so it is completed with the germline J gene. V was clipped by 3 bases and J by 3 bases; unmatched bases: 4. The germline CDR1 and CDR2 sequences are KGHSH and LQKENI. This CDR3 is built from 15 residues.

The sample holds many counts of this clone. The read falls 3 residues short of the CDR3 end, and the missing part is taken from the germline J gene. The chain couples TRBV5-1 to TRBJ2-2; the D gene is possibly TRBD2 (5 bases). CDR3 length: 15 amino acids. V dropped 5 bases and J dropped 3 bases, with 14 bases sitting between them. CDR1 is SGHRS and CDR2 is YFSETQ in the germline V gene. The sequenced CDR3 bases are TGCGCCAGCAGTCCTAGGGCCGGGGACACCGGGGAG. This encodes CASSPRAGDTGE. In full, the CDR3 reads CASSPRAGDTGELFF. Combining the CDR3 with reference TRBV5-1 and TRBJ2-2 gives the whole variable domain KAGVTQTPRYLIKTRGQQVTLSCSPISGHRSVSWYQQTPGQGLQFLFEYFSETQRNKGNFPGRFSGRQFSNSRSEMNVSTLELGDSALYLCASSPRAGDTGELFFGEGSRLTVL.

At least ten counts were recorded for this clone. Partial CDR3 DNA: TGTGCCAGCAGTAAACAGGGGGCTGGGACTGAA. This sequence encodes CASSKQGAGTE. The CDR3 as a whole reads CASSKQGAGTEAFF. The chain links TRBV2 to TRBJ1-1; 9 bases match TRBD1. The read ends 3 residues before the CDR3 terminus; that terminus is restored from the germline J gene. Germline CDR1 and CDR2: SNHLY and FYNNEI. The CDR3 runs to 14 residues. Trimming at V came to 5 bases and at J to 5 bases, leaving 6 bases not matched to a gene.

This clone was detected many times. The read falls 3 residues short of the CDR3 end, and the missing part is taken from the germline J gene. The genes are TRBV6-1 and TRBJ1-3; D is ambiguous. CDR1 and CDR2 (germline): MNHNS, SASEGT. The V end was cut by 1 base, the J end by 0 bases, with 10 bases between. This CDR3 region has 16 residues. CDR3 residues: CASSEEGRLSGNTIYF. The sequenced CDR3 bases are TGTGCCAGCAGTGAAGAGGGCAGGCTCTCTGGAAACACC.

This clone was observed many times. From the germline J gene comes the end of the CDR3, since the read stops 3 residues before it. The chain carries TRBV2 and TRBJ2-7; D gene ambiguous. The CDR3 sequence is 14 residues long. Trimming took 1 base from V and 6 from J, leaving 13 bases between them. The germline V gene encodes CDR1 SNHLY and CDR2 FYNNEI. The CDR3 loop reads CASSEDFERPEQYF. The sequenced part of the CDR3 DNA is TGTGCCAGCAGTGAAGATTTCGAGAGGCCCGAG. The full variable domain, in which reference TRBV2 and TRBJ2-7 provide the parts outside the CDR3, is EPEVTQTPSHQVTQMGQEVILRCVPISNHLYFYWYRQILGQKVEFLVSFYNNEISEKSEIFDDQFSVERPDGSNFTLKIRSTKLEDSAMYFCASSEDFERPEQYFGPGTRLTVT.

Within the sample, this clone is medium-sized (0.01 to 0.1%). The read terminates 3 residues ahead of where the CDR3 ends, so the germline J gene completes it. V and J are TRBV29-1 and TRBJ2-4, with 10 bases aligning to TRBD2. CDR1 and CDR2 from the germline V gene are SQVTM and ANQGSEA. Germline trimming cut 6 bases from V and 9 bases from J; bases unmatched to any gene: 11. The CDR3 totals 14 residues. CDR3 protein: CSVGGTSEGGIQYF. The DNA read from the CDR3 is TGCAGCGTCGGCGGGACTAGCGAGGGCGGCATT.